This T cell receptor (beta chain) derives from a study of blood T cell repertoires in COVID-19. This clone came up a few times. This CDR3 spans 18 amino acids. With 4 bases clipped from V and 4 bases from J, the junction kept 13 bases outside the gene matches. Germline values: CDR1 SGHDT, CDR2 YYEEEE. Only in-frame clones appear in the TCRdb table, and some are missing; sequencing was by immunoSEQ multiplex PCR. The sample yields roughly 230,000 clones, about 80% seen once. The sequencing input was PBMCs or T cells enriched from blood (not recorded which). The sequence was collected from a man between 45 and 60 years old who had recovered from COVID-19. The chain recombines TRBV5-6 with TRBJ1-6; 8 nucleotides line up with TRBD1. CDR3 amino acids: CASSLHGTGRGYNSPLHF. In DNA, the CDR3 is TGTGCCAGCAGCCTCCACGGGACAGGTAGGGGGTATAATTCACCCCTCCACTTT. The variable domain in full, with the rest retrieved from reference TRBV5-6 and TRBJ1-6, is DAGVTQSPTHLIKTRGQQVTLRCSPKSGHDTVSWYQQALGQGPQFIFQYYEEEERQRGNFPDRFSGHQFPNYSSELNVNALLLGDSALYLCASSLHGTGRGYNSPLHFGNGTRLTVT.